This TCR beta chain was recorded in a study of blood T cell repertoires in COVID-19. Overall study context: COVID-19 samples collected from the United States, Italy and Spain covered acute and convalescent phases.

Profiled with immunoSEQ multiplex PCR; TCRdb holds only in-frame clones, not every one. This table has hundreds of thousands of clones, under 90% appearing once. The Seattle patients joined while their infection was active and were tracked longitudinally afterward. This clonotype was sampled from a man in his fifties with COVID-19, enrolled during active disease. The material sequenced was peripheral blood.

The CDR3 is CATSGTGATDTQYF. The CDR3 bases are TGTGCCACGTCCGGGACAGGGGCCACAGATACGCAGTATTTT. This sequence joins TRBV10-3 and TRBJ2-3; TRBD1 aligns across 10 bases. The V gene's germline CDR1 is ENHRY and CDR2 SYGVKD. V was clipped by 10 bases and J by 2 bases; unmatched bases: 6. This CDR3 spans 14 amino acids.